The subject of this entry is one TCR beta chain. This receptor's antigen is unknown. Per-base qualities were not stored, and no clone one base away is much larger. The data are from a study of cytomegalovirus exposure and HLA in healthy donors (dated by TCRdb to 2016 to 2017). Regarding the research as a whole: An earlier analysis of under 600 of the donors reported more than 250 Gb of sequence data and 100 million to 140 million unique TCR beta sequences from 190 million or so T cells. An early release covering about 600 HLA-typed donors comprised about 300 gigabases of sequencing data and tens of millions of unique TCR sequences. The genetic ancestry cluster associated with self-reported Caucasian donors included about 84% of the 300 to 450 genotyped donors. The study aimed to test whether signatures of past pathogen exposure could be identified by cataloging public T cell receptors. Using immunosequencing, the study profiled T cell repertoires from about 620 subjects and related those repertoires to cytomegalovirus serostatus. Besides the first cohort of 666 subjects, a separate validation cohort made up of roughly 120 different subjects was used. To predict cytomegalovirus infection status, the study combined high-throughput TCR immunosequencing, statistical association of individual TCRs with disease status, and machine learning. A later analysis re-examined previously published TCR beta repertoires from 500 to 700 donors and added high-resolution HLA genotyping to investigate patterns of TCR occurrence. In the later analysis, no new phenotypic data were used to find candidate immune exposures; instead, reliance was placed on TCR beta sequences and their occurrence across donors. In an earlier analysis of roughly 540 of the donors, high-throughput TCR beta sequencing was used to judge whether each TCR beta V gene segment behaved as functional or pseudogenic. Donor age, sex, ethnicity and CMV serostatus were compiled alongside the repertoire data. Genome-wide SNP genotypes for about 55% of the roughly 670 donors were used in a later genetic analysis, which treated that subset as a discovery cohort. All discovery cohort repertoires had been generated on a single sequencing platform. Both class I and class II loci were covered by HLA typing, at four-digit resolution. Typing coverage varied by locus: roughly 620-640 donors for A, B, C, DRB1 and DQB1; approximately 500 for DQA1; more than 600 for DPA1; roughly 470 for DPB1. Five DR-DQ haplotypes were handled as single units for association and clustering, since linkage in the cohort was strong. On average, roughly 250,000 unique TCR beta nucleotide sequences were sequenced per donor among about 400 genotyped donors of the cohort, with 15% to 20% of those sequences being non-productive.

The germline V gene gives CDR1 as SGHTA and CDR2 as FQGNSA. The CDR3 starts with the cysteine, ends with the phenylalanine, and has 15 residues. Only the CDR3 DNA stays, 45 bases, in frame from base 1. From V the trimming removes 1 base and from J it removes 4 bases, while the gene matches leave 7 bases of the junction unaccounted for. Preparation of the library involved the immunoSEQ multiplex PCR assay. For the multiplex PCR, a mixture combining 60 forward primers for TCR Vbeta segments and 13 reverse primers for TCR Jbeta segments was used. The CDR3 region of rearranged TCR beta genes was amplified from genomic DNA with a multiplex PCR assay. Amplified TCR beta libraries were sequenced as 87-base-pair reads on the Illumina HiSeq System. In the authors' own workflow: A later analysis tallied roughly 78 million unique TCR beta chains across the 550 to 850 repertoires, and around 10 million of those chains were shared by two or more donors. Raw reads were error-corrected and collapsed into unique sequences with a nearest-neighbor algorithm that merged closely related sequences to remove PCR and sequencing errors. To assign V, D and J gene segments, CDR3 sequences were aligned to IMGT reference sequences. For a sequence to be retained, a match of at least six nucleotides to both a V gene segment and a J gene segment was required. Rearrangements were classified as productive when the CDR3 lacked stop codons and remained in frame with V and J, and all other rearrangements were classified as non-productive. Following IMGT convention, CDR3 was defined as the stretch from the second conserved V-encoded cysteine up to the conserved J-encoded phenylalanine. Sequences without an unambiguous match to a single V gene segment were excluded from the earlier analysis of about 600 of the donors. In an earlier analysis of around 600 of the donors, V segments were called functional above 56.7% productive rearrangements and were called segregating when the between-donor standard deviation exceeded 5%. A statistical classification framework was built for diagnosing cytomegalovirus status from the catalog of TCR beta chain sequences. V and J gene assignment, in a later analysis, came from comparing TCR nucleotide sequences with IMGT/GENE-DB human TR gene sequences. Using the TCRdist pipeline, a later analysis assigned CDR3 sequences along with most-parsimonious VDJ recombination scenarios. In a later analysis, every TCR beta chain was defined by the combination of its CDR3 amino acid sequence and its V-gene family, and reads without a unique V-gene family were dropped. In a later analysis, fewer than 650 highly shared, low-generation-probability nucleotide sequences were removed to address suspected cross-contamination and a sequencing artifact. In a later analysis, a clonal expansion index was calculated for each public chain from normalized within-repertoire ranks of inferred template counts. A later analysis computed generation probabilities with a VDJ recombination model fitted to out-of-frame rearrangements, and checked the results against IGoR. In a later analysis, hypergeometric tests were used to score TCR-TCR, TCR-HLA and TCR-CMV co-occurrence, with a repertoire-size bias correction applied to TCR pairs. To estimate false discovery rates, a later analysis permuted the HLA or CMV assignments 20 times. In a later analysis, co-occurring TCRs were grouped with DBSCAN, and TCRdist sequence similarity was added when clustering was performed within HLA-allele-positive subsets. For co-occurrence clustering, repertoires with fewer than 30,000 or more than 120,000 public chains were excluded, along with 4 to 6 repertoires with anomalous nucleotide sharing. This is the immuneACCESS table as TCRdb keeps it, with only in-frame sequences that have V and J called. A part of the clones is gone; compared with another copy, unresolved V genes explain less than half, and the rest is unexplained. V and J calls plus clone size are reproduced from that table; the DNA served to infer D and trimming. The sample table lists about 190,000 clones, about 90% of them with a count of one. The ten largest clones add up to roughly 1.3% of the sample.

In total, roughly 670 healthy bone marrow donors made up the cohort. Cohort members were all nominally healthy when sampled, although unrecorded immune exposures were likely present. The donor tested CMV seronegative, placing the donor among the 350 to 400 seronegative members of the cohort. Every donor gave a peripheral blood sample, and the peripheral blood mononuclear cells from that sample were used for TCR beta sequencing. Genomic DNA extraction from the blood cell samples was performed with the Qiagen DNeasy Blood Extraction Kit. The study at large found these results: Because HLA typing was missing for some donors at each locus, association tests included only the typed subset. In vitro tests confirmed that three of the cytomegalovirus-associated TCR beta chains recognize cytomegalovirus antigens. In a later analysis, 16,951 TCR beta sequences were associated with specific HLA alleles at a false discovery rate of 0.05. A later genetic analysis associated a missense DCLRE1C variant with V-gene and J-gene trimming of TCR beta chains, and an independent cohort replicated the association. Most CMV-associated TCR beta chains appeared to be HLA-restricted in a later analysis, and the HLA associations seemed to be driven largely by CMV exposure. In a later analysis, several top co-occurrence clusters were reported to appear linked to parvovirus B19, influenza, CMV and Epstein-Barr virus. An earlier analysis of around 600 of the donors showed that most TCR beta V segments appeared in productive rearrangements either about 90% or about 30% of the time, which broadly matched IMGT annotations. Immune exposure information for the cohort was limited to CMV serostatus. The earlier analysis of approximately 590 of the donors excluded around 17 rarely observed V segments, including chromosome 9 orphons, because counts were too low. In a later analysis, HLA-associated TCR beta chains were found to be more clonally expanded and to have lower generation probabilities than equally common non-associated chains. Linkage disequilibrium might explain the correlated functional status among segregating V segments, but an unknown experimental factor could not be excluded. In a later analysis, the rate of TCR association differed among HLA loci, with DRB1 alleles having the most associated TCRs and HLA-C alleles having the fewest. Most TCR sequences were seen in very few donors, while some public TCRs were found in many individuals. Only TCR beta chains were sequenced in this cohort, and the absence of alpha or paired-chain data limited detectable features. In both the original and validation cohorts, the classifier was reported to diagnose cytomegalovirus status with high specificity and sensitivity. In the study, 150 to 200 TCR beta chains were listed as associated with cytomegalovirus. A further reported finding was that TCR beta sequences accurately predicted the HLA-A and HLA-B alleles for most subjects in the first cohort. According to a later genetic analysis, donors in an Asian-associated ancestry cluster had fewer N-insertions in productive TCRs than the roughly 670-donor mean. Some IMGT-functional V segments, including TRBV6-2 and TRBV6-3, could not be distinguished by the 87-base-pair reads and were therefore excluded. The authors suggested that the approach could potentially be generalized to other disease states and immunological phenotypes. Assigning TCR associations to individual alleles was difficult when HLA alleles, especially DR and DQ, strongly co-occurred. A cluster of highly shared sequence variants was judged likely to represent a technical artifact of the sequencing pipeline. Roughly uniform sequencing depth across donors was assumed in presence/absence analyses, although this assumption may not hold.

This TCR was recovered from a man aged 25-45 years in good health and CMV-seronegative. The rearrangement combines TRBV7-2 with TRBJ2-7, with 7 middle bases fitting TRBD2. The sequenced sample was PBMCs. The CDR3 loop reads CASSLGVGSGYEQYF. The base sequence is TGTGCCAGCAGCTTAGGGGTTGGTAGCGGGTACGAGCAGTACTTC.